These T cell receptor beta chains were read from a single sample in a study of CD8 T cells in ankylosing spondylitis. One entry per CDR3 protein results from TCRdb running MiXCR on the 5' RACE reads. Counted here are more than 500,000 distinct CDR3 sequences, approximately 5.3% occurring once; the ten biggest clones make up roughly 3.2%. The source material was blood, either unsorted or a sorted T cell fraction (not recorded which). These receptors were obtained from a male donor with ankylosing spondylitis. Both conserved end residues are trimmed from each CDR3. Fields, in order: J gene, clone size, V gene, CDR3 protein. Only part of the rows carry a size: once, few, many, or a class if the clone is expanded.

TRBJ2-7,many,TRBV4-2,ASSQPGQGAYEQY
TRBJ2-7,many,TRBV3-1,ASSQDPSGEQY
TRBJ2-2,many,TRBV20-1,SARSGIAGELF
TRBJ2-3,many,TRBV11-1,ASSSRGSSTDTQY
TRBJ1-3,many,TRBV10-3,ANGPQGAGNTIY
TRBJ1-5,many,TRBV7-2,ASSSYFSNQPQH
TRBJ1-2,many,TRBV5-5,ASRDGQRLGIYGYT
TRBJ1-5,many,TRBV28,ASTSNQPQH
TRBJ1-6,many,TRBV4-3,ASSQGGAYSPLH
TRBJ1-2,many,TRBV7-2,ASSLGVANYGYT
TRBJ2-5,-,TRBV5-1,ASSLHPDQETQY
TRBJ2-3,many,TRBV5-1,ASSLYGGSTDTQY
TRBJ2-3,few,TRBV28,ASSSPGGNRPDTQY
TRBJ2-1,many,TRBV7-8,ASSHPPF
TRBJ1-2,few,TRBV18,ASSPYPGQNINGYT
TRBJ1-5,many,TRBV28,ASHMADQPQH
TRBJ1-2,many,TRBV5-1,ASSLEGAGGVSGYT
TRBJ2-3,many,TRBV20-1,SASGGPEDTQY
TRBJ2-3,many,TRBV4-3,ASSRRGLAGSSTDTQY
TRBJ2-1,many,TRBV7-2,ASSLGRLAGDNEQF
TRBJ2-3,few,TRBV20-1,SASPPGLGTDTQY
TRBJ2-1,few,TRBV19,ASSIGVLAGNEQF
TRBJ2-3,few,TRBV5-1,ASSLWAGEETDTQY
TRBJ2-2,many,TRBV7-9,ASSLSLSGELF